The 10 T cell receptor beta chains below all came from one sample that was sequenced in a study of HIV-infected patients and healthy controls. All unsorted peripheral T cells were captured because whole blood was used without fractionation. About 550 ng RNA was reverse transcribed with alpha and beta constant-region primers. Each of the alpha and beta chains got its own library through chain-specific third strand synthesis with indices. TCRdb fed the 5' RACE reads into MiXCR, producing one record per CDR3 protein. The sample consists of approximately 9,700 distinct CDR3 sequences, about 5.2% of them appearing once. The sample here was blood, taken before antiretroviral therapy. Receptors were obtained from an adult with HIV infection.

A word on this clonotype: This sequence may be a read error, since a much larger clone differs from it by one base. V is TRBV7-6 and J is TRBJ2-3; D might be TRBD2 (5 bases). Germline CDR1 and CDR2: SGHVS and FNYEAQ. The CDR3 consists of 15 residues. The CDR3 loop is CASSLRVASTDTHYF. The CDR3 DNA sequence: TGTGCCAGCAGCTTAAGAGTGGCTAGCACAGATACGCATTATTTT. The variable domain in full, with the rest retrieved from reference TRBV7-6 and TRBJ2-3, is GAGVSQSPRYKVTKRGQDVALRCDPISGHVSLYWYRQALGQGPEFLTYFNYEAQQDKSGLPNDRFSAERPEGSISTLTIQRTEQRDSAMYRCASSLRVASTDTHYFGPGTRLTVL.

By proportion, this clonotype is medium-sized. This rearrangement joins TRBV6-5 to TRBJ1-3; the D is unclear. The V end lost 7 bases, the J end lost 0 bases, and 13 bases lay between the germline ends. CDR1 is MNHEY, CDR2 SVGAGI, per germline. The CDR3 is 15 residues long. The CDR3 is CASTRGRNSGNTIYF. The CDR3 DNA follows: TGTGCCAGCACCCGAGGACGGAACTCTGGAAACACCATATATTTT.

By sample share, this clonotype is medium-sized (0.01 to 0.1%). The V and J genes are TRBV27 and TRBJ1-5, with 7 nucleotides matching TRBD1. Per the germline V gene, CDR1 is MNHEY and CDR2 is SMNVEV (reference sequence). V was clipped by 8 bases and J by 7 bases; unmatched bases: 8. CDR3 length: 13 residues. Here the CDR3 DNA reads TGTGCCAGCGCCGAGGGGGCCGAACAGCCCCAGCATTTT. Translating gives CASAEGAEQPQHF.

This clonotype has ten or more counts. The genes are TRBV2 and TRBJ1-5, with D possibly TRBD1 on 5 matching bases. V was trimmed by 6 bases and J by 1 base, leaving 10 bases between them. Germline values: CDR1 SNHLY, CDR2 FYNNEI. The CDR3 length is 14 residues. CDR3 DNA: TGTGCCAGCAGACCAGGGTTGAGCAATCAGCCCCAGCATTTT. Amino acids: CASRPGLSNQPQHF.

The table lists this clonotype with many counts. The chain's CDR3 is CASSIVYRGDEQYF. CDR3 coding DNA: TGTGCCAGTAGTATAGTGTACAGGGGTGACGAGCAGTACTTC. J is TRBJ2-7 and V is TRBV19; the match to TRBD1 covers 7 bases. CDR3 length: 14 amino acids. From germline, CDR1 is LNHDA and CDR2 SQIVND (reference sequence). V gave up 1 base and J gave up 5 bases; unmatched junction bases: 5. Using reference TRBV19 and TRBJ2-7 for the parts outside the CDR3, the full variable domain is DGGITQSPKYLFRKEGQNVTLSCEQNLNHDAMYWYRQDPGQGLRLIYYSQIVNDFQKGDIAEGYSVSREKKESFPLTVTSAQKNPTAFYLCASSIVYRGDEQYFGPGTRLTVT.

This clonotype was detected only a few times. The chain recombines TRBV4-1 with TRBJ1-1; 7 nucleotides agree with TRBD1. Per the germline V gene, CDR1 is MGHRA and CDR2 is YSYEKL. The CDR3 is 15 amino acids. V was pared by 0 bases and J by 4 bases, with 5 bases of the junction left unmatched. The chain's CDR3 is CASSQEGNRGTEAFF. CDR3 in DNA: TGCGCCAGCAGCCAAGAAGGGAACAGGGGCACTGAAGCTTTCTTT.

CDR3 nucleotide sequence: TGTGCCAGCAGCTTAAGCCTTAACTATGGCTACACCTTC. Its translation is CASSLSLNYGYTF. This chain links TRBV5-6 with TRBJ1-2; D unresolved. This CDR3 contains 13 residues. Trimming removed 2 bases at V and 1 base at J, with 6 bases between. The V gene's germline CDR1 is SGHDT and CDR2 YYEEEE.

This chain uses TRBV29-1 with TRBJ2-3, with D perhaps being TRBD1 or TRBD2 (7 bases each). Germline V CDR1 and CDR2: SQVTM, ANQGSEA. The CDR3 spans 14 residues. The V end was cut by 4 bases, the J end by 5 bases, with 16 bases between. CDR3 region: CSVGGGGTEDTQYF. CDR3 in DNA: TGCAGCGTTGGGGGAGGGGGCACAGAAGATACGCAGTATTTT.

V usage is TRBV7-9 and J usage is TRBJ2-2; TRBD2 aligns across 7 bases. The CDR3 consists of 14 residues. The germline V gene encodes CDR1 SEHNR and CDR2 FQNEAQ (reference sequence). The trim removed 3 bases at V and 5 bases at J, leaving 3 bases unmatched. CDR3 region: CASSLGGKTGELFF. DNA of the CDR3: TGTGCCAGCAGCTTGGGGGGGAAGACCGGGGAGCTGTTTTTT.

At least ten counts were recorded for this clonotype. V is TRBV20-1 and J is TRBJ2-7; D is uncertain. Per the germline V gene, CDR1 is DFQATT and CDR2 is SNEGSKA (reference sequence). The V end was cut by 3 bases, the J end by 3 bases, with 9 bases between. CDR3 length equals 12 residues. In nucleotides, the CDR3 is TGCAGTGCTAGGATGTCGCGCTACGAGCAGTACTTC. Translation gives CSARMSRYEQYF.